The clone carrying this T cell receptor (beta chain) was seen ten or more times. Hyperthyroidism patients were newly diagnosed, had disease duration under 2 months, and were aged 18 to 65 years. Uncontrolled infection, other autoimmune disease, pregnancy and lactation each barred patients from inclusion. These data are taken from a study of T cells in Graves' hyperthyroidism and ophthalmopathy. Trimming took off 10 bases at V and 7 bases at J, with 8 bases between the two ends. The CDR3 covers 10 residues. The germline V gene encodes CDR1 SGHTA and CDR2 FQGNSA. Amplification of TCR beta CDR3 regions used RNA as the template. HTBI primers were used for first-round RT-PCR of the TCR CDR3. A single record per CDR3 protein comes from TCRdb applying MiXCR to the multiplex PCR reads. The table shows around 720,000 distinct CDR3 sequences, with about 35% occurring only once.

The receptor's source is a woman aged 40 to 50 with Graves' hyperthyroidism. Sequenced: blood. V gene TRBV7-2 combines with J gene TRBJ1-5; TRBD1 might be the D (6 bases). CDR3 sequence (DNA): TGTGCCAACAGGGAACAGCCCCAGCATTTT. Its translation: CANREQPQHF.